These 4 T cell receptor beta chains were sequenced from one sample in a study of beta chain features in type 1 diabetes. General observations from the study: Type 1 diabetes patients had TCRB CDR3s that were shorter (moderately but significantly so) in all four CD4+ subsets.

The investigators reverse transcribed all of the isolated RNA, so they sequenced expressed TCRB transcripts. Data came from immunoSEQ multiplex PCR; TCRdb stores just in-frame clones and leaves some out. Among approximately 250,000 clones listed, roughly a tenth were seen once. Their antigens are not known. Sequencing used naive CD4+ T cells from blood. The receptors here all came from a young man with type 1 diabetes.

This clone was found a few times. The chain is built from TRBV28 and TRBJ2-3, with no clear D. Per germline, CDR1 MDHEN and CDR2 SYDVKM. V was shortened by 3 bases and J by 0 bases, with 13 bases between the two germline ends. This CDR3 region has 16 residues. CDR3 in DNA: TGTGCCAGCAGTTTCGGAGTGAGATCTAGCACAGATACGCAGTATTTT. Amino acids: CASSFGVRSSTDTQYF.

This clone was detected a few times. The CDR3 loop is CASAQVDTGELFF. CDR3 DNA: TGTGCCAGCGCCCAGGTAGACACCGGGGAGCTGTTTTTT. The gene calls are TRBV27 and TRBJ2-2; the D is unclear. The CDR3 runs to 13 residues. Germline V gene sequence: CDR1 MNHEY, CDR2 SMNVEV (reference sequence). Trimming removed 8 bases from V and 3 bases from J, with 10 bases in between.

The chain joins TRBV11-2 to TRBJ2-7; possible D gene TRBD1, 5 bases. The CDR3 length is 13 residues. V was trimmed by 5 bases and J by 6 bases, leaving 14 bases between them. Per germline, CDR1 SGHAT and CDR2 FQNNGV. The CDR3, as DNA: TGTGCCAGCAGCCCGCAGGGAACCGGCGAGCAGTACTTC. Protein product: CASSPQGTGEQYF.

In its sample, this clone was seen a few times. The chain has TRBV18 and TRBJ2-3; D call uncertain. Looked up from germline, CDR1 is KGHSH and CDR2 is LQKENI. V lost 5 bases and J 3 bases, leaving 15 bases between the germline ends. The CDR3 has 15 amino acids. The CDR3 sequence is CASSFSVAITDTQYF. For the CDR3, the DNA is TGTGCCAGCTCATTTTCCGTCGCTATAACAGATACGCAGTATTTT.